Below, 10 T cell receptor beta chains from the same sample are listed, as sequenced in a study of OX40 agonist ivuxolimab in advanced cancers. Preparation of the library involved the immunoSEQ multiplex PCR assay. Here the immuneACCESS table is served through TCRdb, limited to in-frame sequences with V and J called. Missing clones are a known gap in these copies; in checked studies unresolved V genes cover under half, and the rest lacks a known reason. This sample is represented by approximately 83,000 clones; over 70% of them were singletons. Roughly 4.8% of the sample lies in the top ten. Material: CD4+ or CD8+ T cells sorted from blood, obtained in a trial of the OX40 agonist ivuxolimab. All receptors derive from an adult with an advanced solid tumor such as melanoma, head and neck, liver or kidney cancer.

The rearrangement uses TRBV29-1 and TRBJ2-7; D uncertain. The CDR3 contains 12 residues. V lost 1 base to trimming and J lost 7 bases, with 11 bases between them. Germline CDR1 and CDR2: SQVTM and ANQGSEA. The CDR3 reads CSVEVGPGEQYF. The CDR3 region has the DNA TGCAGCGTTGAAGTAGGGCCCGGAGAGCAGTACTTC.

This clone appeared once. CDR3: CASSLVTIGNEQFF. CDR3 DNA sequence: TGTGCCAGTAGTTTGGTGACTATTGGGAATGAGCAGTTCTTC. The gene calls are TRBV19 and TRBJ2-1; perhaps TRBD2 as D (5 bases). Germline V lookup: CDR1 LNHDA, CDR2 SQIVND (reference sequence). Trimming took off 5 bases at V and 7 bases at J, with 15 bases between the two ends. This CDR3 spans 14 amino acids.

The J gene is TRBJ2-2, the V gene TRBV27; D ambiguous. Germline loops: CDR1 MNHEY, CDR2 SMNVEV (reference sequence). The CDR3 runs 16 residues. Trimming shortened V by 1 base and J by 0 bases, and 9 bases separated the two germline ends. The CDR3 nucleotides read TGTGCCAGCAGTTTATTGCTCAGTGCGAACACCGGGGAGCTGTTTTTT. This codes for CASSLLLSANTGELFF.

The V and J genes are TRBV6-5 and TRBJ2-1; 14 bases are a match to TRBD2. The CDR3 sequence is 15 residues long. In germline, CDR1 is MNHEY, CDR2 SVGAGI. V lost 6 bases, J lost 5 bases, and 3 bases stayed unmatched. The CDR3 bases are TGTGCCAGCAGGGGGGGACTAGCGGGAGACAATGAGCAGTTCTTC. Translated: CASRGGLAGDNEQFF.

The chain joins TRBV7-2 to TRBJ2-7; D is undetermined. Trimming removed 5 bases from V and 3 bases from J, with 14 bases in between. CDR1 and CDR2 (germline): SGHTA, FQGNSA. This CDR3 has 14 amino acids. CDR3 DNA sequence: TGTGCCAGCAGCACCCAAACGGGTATCTACGAGCAGTACTTC. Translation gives CASSTQTGIYEQYF.

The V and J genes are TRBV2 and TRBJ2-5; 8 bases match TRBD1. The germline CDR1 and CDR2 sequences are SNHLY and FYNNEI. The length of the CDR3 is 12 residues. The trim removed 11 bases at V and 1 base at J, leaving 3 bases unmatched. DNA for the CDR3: TGTGCCGCGGGACAGGTCCAAGAGACCCAGTACTTC. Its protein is CAAGQVQETQYF.

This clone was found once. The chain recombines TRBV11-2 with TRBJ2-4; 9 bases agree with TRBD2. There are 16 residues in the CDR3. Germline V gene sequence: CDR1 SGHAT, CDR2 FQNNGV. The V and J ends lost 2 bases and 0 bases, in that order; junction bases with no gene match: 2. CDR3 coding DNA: TGTGCCAGCAGCTTAAGCGGGGGGCTAGCCAAAAACATTCAGTACTTC. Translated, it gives CASSLSGGLAKNIQYF.

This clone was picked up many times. DNA of the CDR3: TGCGCCAGCAGCCGAATAGCAGGGTCAAGGGACTACAATGAGCAGTTCTTC. Translation gives CASSRIAGSRDYNEQFF. This chain links TRBV4-1 with TRBJ2-1; D may be TRBD1 (5 bases). V lost 4 bases and J 3 bases, leaving 19 bases between the germline ends. Germline-derived CDR1 and CDR2 are MGHRA and YSYEKL. CDR3 length: 17 amino acids.

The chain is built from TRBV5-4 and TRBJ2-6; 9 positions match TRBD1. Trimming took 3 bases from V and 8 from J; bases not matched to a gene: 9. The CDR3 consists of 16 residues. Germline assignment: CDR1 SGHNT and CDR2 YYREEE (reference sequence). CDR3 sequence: CASSYSGTGNPNVLTF. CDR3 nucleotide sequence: TGTGCCAGCAGCTACTCCGGGACAGGGAACCCCAACGTCCTGACTTTC.

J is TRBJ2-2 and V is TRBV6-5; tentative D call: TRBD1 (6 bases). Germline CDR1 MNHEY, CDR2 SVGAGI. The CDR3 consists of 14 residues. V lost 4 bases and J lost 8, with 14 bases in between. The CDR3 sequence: CASSSQGTRGELFF. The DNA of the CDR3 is TGTGCCAGCAGTTCACAGGGAACGAGAGGGGAGCTGTTTTTT.